This T cell receptor (beta chain) emerged from a study of early T cells in non-severe SARS-CoV-2 infection. Study details: Investigators sequenced bulk RNA drawn from unsorted whole blood, and chains remained unpaired.

Researchers tagged individual cDNA molecules with unique molecular identifiers. TCRdb fed the 5' RACE reads into MiXCR, producing one record per CDR3 protein. The table records some 70,000 distinct CDR3 sequences, about 9.4% of them present only once. As for this clonotype: Its antigen remains unknown.

The CDR3 is made up of 17 amino acids. The study, taken as a whole, reports: The study's VDJdb matching favored anti-spike CD8 responses and missed private and CD4 specificities.

The chain recombines TRBV21-1 with TRBJ1-2; no check of the table's D call, TRBD1, against the DNA was made. TRBV21-1 is an annotated pseudogene. The TCR originated in an adult who was a healthcare worker with PCR-confirmed SARS-CoV-2 infection or an uninfected control (not recorded which). Sequences were obtained from whole blood. CDR3 DNA: TGTGCCAGCACTCCTAAATTTCAGAGACACGTAACGGGAGGCTACACCTTC. It codes for CASTPKFQRHVTGGYTF.